Listed below are T cell receptor beta chains from one sample, sequenced in a study of cytotoxic CD8 clonotypes in ibrutinib-treated CLL. The repertoire was sequenced with immunoSEQ multiplex PCR; TCRdb's copy has only in-frame clones and lacks some. Here the sample spans fewer than 7,500 clones, about 70% being singletons. This material consisted of PBMCs, taken before ibrutinib treatment. Receptor source: a human donor with chronic lymphocytic leukemia. The CDR3 runs from the conserved cysteine through the conserved F or W. The order of the fields is J gene, D gene, clone size, V gene, CDR3 length, CDR3 DNA, CDR3 protein. The D gene is left open where the match is weak. A clone size is listed for some rows: how often the clone was seen (once, few, many), or a class if it is expanded.

TRBJ2-1 | - | - | TRBV15 | 14 | TGTGCCACCAGCAGGATAAGCTCCTACAATGAGCAGTTCTTC | CATSRISSYNEQFF
TRBJ2-2 | - | - | TRBV19 | 16 | TGTGCCAGTAGTATTGGTTCCTTCGCGAACACCGGGGAGCTGTTTTTT | CASSIGSFANTGELFF
TRBJ2-2 | TRBD2 | - | TRBV11-1 | 16 | TGTGCCAGCAGCCCAGGCCTAGCGGTTAACACCGGGGAGCTGTTTTTT | CASSPGLAVNTGELFF
TRBJ2-1 | - | - | TRBV7-8 | 16 | TGTGCCAGCAGCTTAAGACGCAGGACAGCCTACAATGAGCAGTTCTTC | CASSLRRRTAYNEQFF
TRBJ2-2 | - | - | TRBV19 | 14 | TGTGCCAGTAGTATCCGCCGGGGCACCGGGGAGCTGTTTTTT | CASSIRRGTGELFF
TRBJ2-1 | TRBD1 | - | TRBV7-8 | 21 | TGTGCCAGCAGCTCCGTCCGCGGACAGGTTACCTTACCTAGCTCCTACAATGAGCAGTTCTTC | CASSSVRGQVTLPSSYNEQFF
TRBJ2-5 | - | - | TRBV5-1 | 14 | TGCGCCAGCAGCCAACAGGGAGGCCAAGAGACCCAGTACTTC | CASSQQGGQETQYF
TRBJ2-5 | - | - | TRBV5-1 | 15 | TGCGCCAGCAGATGGGGAGTGACACCCGAAGAGACCCAGTACTTC | CASRWGVTPEETQYF
TRBJ1-4 | TRBD1 | - | TRBV18 | 17 | TGTGCCAGCTCACCAACGAAGGGGACAGGTGTGGGTGAAAAACTGTTTTTT | CASSPTKGTGVGEKLFF
TRBJ1-1 | - | - | TRBV5-1 | 15 | TGCGCCAGCAGCTTCGTCGCGGGGGCGAACACTGAAGCTTTCTTT | CASSFVAGANTEAFF
TRBJ2-1 | TRBD2 | - | TRBV18 | 16 | TGTGCCAGCTCACCTCTTGGACTAGCGGGAGTTTTTGAGCAGTTCTTC | CASSPLGLAGVFEQFF
TRBJ2-5 | - | - | TRBV29-1 | 12 | TGCAGCGTTGGATCCAGGGATGGGACCCAGTACTTC | CSVGSRDGTQYF
TRBJ2-3 | TRBD2 | - | TRBV6-1 | 14 | TGTGCCAGCAGACCCGGGACTAGCAGAGATACGCAGTATTTT | CASRPGTSRDTQYF
TRBJ2-5 | - | - | TRBV5-8 | 15 | TGTGCCAGCAGCACCGGCATAGCTAGCTTCGAGACCCAGTACTTC | CASSTGIASFETQYF
TRBJ1-5 | - | - | TRBV30 | 15 | TGTGCCTGGAGTCTAGAAGGCAGAGGCAATCAGCCCCAGCATTTT | CAWSLEGRGNQPQHF
TRBJ1-2 | - | few | TRBV30 | 13 | TGTGCCTGGAGTCCCATAGGGATTGGAGGCTACACCTTC | CAWSPIGIGGYTF
TRBJ1-5 | - | - | TRBV5-4 | 14 | TGTGCCAGCAGCTTGGACAGGGGCAATCAGCCCCAGCATTTT | CASSLDRGNQPQHF
TRBJ1-2 | - | - | TRBV11-2 | 13 | TGTGCCAGCAGCTTGACGATAAAATATGGCTACACCTTC | CASSLTIKYGYTF
TRBJ2-3 | - | - | TRBV29-1 | 14 | TGCAGCGTTGTCCCCAGGGGAATCGAAGTTACGCAGTATTTT | CSVVPRGIEVTQYF
TRBJ1-2 | - | - | TRBV30 | 13 | TGTGCCTGGAAGGGCCGAGTATGGAGAGGCTACACCTTC | CAWKGRVWRGYTF
TRBJ2-5 | - | - | TRBV28 | 10 | TGTGCCAGCTCTCGAGAGACCCAGTACTTC | CASSRETQYF
TRBJ1-1 | - | - | TRBV18 | 12 | TGTGCCAGCTCACCACGCCAGAATGAAGCTTTCTTT | CASSPRQNEAFF
TRBJ2-1 | TRBD2 | - | TRBV2 | 15 | TGTGCCAGCAGAGAAGCGGGAGGGTCCTACAATGAGCAGTTCTTC | CASREAGGSYNEQFF
TRBJ2-2 | - | - | TRBV19 | 12 | TGTGCCAGTGACAGGAACACCGGGGAGCTGTTTTTT | CASDRNTGELFF
TRBJ2-7 | - | - | TRBV5-1 | 15 | TGCGCCAGCAGCTTGGAAGGACAGAGCTCCTACGAGCAGTACTTC | CASSLEGQSSYEQYF
TRBJ2-3 | TRBD1 | - | TRBV29-1 | 14 | TGCAGCGTTGATCGACAGGGCAGCACAGATACGCAGTATTTT | CSVDRQGSTDTQYF
TRBJ2-3 | - | - | TRBV5-1 | 16 | TGCGCCAGCAGCACCTCCTTTTCGACAGACACAGATACGCAGTATTTT | CASSTSFSTDTDTQYF
TRBJ2-5 | - | - | TRBV15 | 15 | TGTGCCACCAGCAGAGTAGTGGGCAGCGCAGAGACCCAGTACTTC | CATSRVVGSAETQYF
TRBJ1-2 | - | few | TRBV18 | 12 | TGTGCCAGCTCACCAATAGAAAATGGCTACACCTTC | CASSPIENGYTF
TRBJ1-5 | - | few | TRBV6-1 | 14 | TGTGCCAGCAGTGAATTGCAGAGCAATCAGCCCCAGCATTTT | CASSELQSNQPQHF
TRBJ1-2 | - | - | TRBV27 | 14 | TGTGCCAGCAGTTTAACGGGCTCGAACTATGGCTACACCTTC | CASSLTGSNYGYTF
TRBJ2-7 | TRBD1 | - | TRBV7-3 | 13 | TGTGCCAGCAGCTTAGCGGGACAGGCCACGCAGTACTTC | CASSLAGQATQYF
TRBJ1-5 | - | - | TRBV4-2 | 16 | TGTGCCAGCAGCGCAAGGGAAGAGAGGGGTAATCAGCCCCAGCATTTT | CASSAREERGNQPQHF
TRBJ2-6 | - | - | TRBV6-1 | 15 | TGTGCCAGCAGTGACGAGATCTCTGGGGCCAACGTCCTGACTTTC | CASSDEISGANVLTF
TRBJ2-7 | - | - | TRBV7-8 | 14 | TGTGCCATTAACGCCGGGACCGGGGCCTACGAGCAGTACTTC | CAINAGTGAYEQYF
TRBJ1-1 | - | - | TRBV6-5 | 16 | TGTGCCAGCAGTTACTCGAGAGGACAAATGAACACTGAAGCTTTCTTT | CASSYSRGQMNTEAFF
TRBJ2-6 | - | - | TRBV19 | 15 | TGTGCCAGTAGTAGAGACAGCTCTGGGGCCAACGTCCTGACTTTC | CASSRDSSGANVLTF
TRBJ1-6 | - | few | TRBV7-9 | 16 | TGTGCCAGCAGCCCGGACAGTCTAGGAGGAAATTCACCCCTCCACTTT | CASSPDSLGGNSPLHF
TRBJ2-1 | - | - | TRBV5-1 | 16 | TGCGCCAGCAGCGCGGGACTCGCGTTTTCCTACAATGAGCAGTTCTTC | CASSAGLAFSYNEQFF
TRBJ2-7 | - | - | TRBV21-1 | 13 | TGTGCCAGCAGCATTCAGGGGAGGGACGAGCAGTACTTC | CASSIQGRDEQYF
TRBJ2-3 | TRBD2 | - | TRBV29-1 | 16 | TGCAGCCTAACTAGCGGGAGGTCCTTAACCCCGGATACGCAGTATTTT | CSLTSGRSLTPDTQYF
TRBJ1-2 | - | - | TRBV7-9 | 10 | TGTGCCAGCGCAGGGCGAGGCTACACCTTC | CASAGRGYTF
TRBJ2-1 | - | - | TRBV11-2 | 14 | TGTGCCAGCAGACCTACGAGCTCCTACAATGAGCAGTTCTTC | CASRPTSSYNEQFF
TRBJ2-3 | - | - | TRBV7-2 | 14 | TGTGCCAGCAGCCTCCCCGCAGTCCGGGATACGCAGTATTTT | CASSLPAVRDTQYF
TRBJ1-1 | TRBD1 | - | TRBV30 | 14 | TGTGCCTGGAGTGGGAGGGGGCAATTCACTGAAGCTTTCTTT | CAWSGRGQFTEAFF
TRBJ1-5 | - | few | TRBV6-6 | 14 | TGTGCCAGCAGTTTTTCAGCTGGCAATCAGCCCCAGCATTTT | CASSFSAGNQPQHF
TRBJ2-5 | TRBD2 | once | TRBV28 | 15 | TGTGCCACCCTTTCGCGGGGAGCGGGAGGGGAGACCCAGTACTTC | CATLSRGAGGETQYF
TRBJ2-7 | - | - | TRBV19 | 16 | TGTGCCAGTAGTCTTAAAACAGGAGCCACCACCTACGAGCAGTACTTC | CASSLKTGATTYEQYF
TRBJ1-1 | - | - | TRBV30 | 14 | TGTGCCTGGAGTATTGGGAGCCTACTCACTGAAGCTTTCTTT | CAWSIGSLLTEAFF
TRBJ1-1 | - | - | TRBV5-1 | 16 | TGCGCCAGCAGCTTGGACTTGGGCTTGAGGGGCACTGAAGCTTTCTTT | CASSLDLGLRGTEAFF
TRBJ2-3 | - | - | TRBV29-1 | 15 | TGCAGCGTTGATGAGGAGGGGGCAAGGGCAGATACGCAGTATTTT | CSVDEEGARADTQYF
TRBJ2-5 | TRBD2 | - | TRBV18 | 16 | TGTGCCAGCTCACCCACGGGGGGGGGCTACCAAGAGACCCAGTACTTC | CASSPTGGGYQETQYF
TRBJ1-1 | - | - | TRBV9 | 13 | TGTGCCAGCAGCGCCCAACCCCCTTTGATTGCTTTCTTT | CASSAQPPLIAFF
TRBJ1-3 | - | - | TRBV28 | 14 | TGTGCCAGCAGTCGCACAGGGAGCGGAAACACCATATATTTT | CASSRTGSGNTIYF
TRBJ2-3 | - | - | TRBV2 | 16 | TGTGCCAGCAGTGATGCGTCTAGCTGGAGCACAGATACGCAGTATTTT | CASSDASSWSTDTQYF
TRBJ1-2 | - | few | TRBV6-6 | 9 | TGTGCCACCGGACAGGGCTACACCTTC | CATGQGYTF